The 21 T cell receptor beta chains below come from one sample, sequenced in a study of control samples from healthy donors and cancer patients. Libraries were prepared by immunoSEQ multiplex PCR; TCRdb keeps only in-frame clonotypes and omits some of them. The sample carries 150,000 to 200,000 clones, just over 85% recorded once. Specimen: blood. The receptors here all came from a young woman in good health.

V gene TRBV7-2 combines with J gene TRBJ1-4; weak D call: TRBD1 (6 bases). CDR3 length: 14 residues. Between the trimmed V and J ends, which lost 2 bases and 8 bases, there was a span of 12 bases. Germline CDR1 and CDR2: SGHTA and FQGNSA. CDR3 loop: CASSLPGAGEKLFF. CDR3 nucleotide sequence: TGTGCCAGCAGCTTACCAGGGGCGGGGGAAAAACTGTTTTTT. The full variable domain, its missing parts supplied by reference TRBV7-2 and TRBJ1-4, is GAGVSQSPSNKVTEKGKDVELRCDPISGHTALYWYRQSLGQGLEFLIYFQGNSAPDKSGLPSDRFSAERTGGSVSTLTIQRTQQEDSAVYLCASSLPGAGEKLFFGSGTQLSVL.

The genes are TRBV14 and TRBJ1-1; D not resolved. This CDR3 comprises 12 residues. V was cut by 1 base and J by 8 bases, with 8 bases left in between. CDR1 is SGHDN and CDR2 is FVKESK in the germline V gene. The CDR3, as DNA: TGTGCCAGCAGCCAAGGGTGGAGGGAAGCTTTCTTT. This translates into CASSQGWREAFF.

This clone appeared a single time. The rearrangement joins TRBV9 to TRBJ2-7; D perhaps matches TRBD1 (6 bases). Germline assignment: CDR1 SGDLS and CDR2 YYNGEE. The ends were cut back, 0 bases at V and 0 bases at J, with 19 bases in the middle. CDR3 length equals 18 residues. The CDR3 region has the DNA TGTGCCAGCAGCGTAGGCCCAGGGGCCGCCGACCTCTCCTACGAGCAGTACTTC. Translating gives CASSVGPGAADLSYEQYF.

This chain joins TRBV30 and TRBJ2-7; 9 nucleotides align to TRBD1. Germline CDR1 is GTSNPN and CDR2 is SVGIG (reference sequence). This CDR3 comprises 13 residues. The V gene end was trimmed by 7 bases and the J gene end by 1 base; junction bases not matched to a gene: 5. The CDR3: CAFSGTGSYEQYV. DNA for the CDR3: TGTGCCTTCTCCGGGACAGGGTCCTACGAGCAGTACGTC.

The chain joins TRBV6-6 to TRBJ1-5; no reliable D call. The CDR3 is made up of 15 amino acids. Trimming removed 2 bases from V and 1 base from J, with 9 bases in between. Germline CDR1 MNHNY, CDR2 SVGAGI (reference sequence). The CDR3 protein is CASSYPIGSNQPQHF. CDR3 bases: TGTGCCAGCAGTTACCCTATAGGGAGCAATCAGCCCCAGCATTTT.

V is TRBV13 and J is TRBJ2-1; weak D call: TRBD2 (6 bases). CDR1 is PRHDT, CDR2 FYEKMQ, per germline (reference sequence). The CDR3 totals 15 residues. Trimming took off 4 bases at V and 4 bases at J, with 14 bases between the two ends. The CDR3 loop reads CASSSAPGLYNEQFF. In DNA form, the CDR3 reads TGTGCCAGCAGCTCGGCCCCGGGACTGTACAATGAGCAGTTCTTC.

The chain is built from TRBV30 and TRBJ1-1, with D perhaps TRBD1 (5 bases). Trimming removed 5 bases from V and 1 base from J, with 14 bases in between. The CDR3 consists of 14 residues. Germline assignment: CDR1 GTSNPN and CDR2 SVGIG (reference sequence). The CDR3 loop is CAWGNRLSNTEAFF. The DNA of the CDR3 is TGTGCCTGGGGTAACAGGCTATCGAACACTGAAGCTTTCTTT.

The rearrangement joins TRBV9 to TRBJ2-6; D is undetermined. Germline V gene data show CDR1 as SGDLS and CDR2 as YYNGEE. Trimming shortened V by 6 bases and J by 0 bases, and 7 bases separated the two germline ends. This CDR3 has 14 residues. CDR3 amino acids: CASNVGSGANVLTF. CDR3 coding DNA: TGTGCCAGCAATGTCGGCTCTGGGGCCAACGTCCTGACTTTC.

CDR3 loop: CASSEALRAVKGYEQYF. Written as DNA, the CDR3 is TGTGCCAGCAGTGAAGCGCTTCGGGCCGTCAAGGGCTACGAGCAGTACTTC. This chain uses TRBV2 with TRBJ2-7; D gene uncertain. The germline gives CDR1 SNHLY, CDR2 FYNNEI. The CDR3 totals 17 residues. Trimming took off 0 bases at V and 3 bases at J, with 18 bases between the two ends.

This clone was counted a few times. The J gene is TRBJ2-7, the V gene TRBV6-5; TRBD1 agrees at 7 bases. Losses at the gene ends were 8 bases for V and 4 bases for J; bases not matched to a gene: 14. Germline V gene sequence: CDR1 MNHEY, CDR2 SVGAGI. This CDR3 has 15 residues. The CDR3 DNA reads TGTGCCAGCTGGGGAAGAGACAGGGATTCGTACGAGCAGTACTTC. Encoded protein: CASWGRDRDSYEQYF.

The chain is built from TRBV9 and TRBJ2-3; no definite D call. Germline lookup yields CDR1 SGDLS and CDR2 YYNGEE. V was trimmed by 4 bases and J by 1 base, leaving 4 bases between them. This CDR3 is built from 12 residues. This CDR3 reads CASSSRTDTQYF. The CDR3 region has the DNA TGTGCCAGCAGCTCCCGCACAGATACGCAGTATTTT.

The chain has TRBV27 and TRBJ2-1; tentatively, D is TRBD1 (6 bases). Germline values: CDR1 MNHEY, CDR2 SMNVEV (reference sequence). The CDR3 runs to 13 residues. The V end was cut by 6 bases, the J end by 4 bases, with 10 bases between. Here the CDR3 DNA reads TGTGCCAGCAGCACCACAGGGTACAATGAGCAGTTCTTC. Translation: CASSTTGYNEQFF.

This clone was seen a handful of times. The chain is built from TRBV29-1 and TRBJ2-1; 9 nucleotides align to TRBD2. Germline trimming cut 5 bases from V and 4 bases from J; bases unmatched to any gene: 6. CDR3 size: 14 residues. Germline lookup yields CDR1 SQVTM and CDR2 ANQGSEA. CDR3 nucleotide sequence: TGCAGCGTTTATGGTAGCGGGGGTTACAATGAGCAGTTCTTC. This encodes CSVYGSGGYNEQFF.

V gene TRBV7-9 combines with J gene TRBJ1-2; D remains unclear. The CDR3 covers 11 residues. The germline V gene encodes CDR1 SEHNR and CDR2 FQNEAQ (reference sequence). Trimming stripped 3 bases from V and 5 bases from J, with 4 bases between. CDR3 DNA sequence: TGTGCCAGCAGCTTCAAATATGGCTACACCTTC. This encodes CASSFKYGYTF.

The rearrangement links TRBV5-1 to TRBJ1-4; D gene uncertain. This CDR3 is built from 11 residues. V dropped 0 bases and J dropped 6 bases, with 0 bases sitting between them. Germline V CDR1 and CDR2: SGHRS, YFSETQ. For the CDR3, the DNA is TGCGCCAGCAGCTTGGATGAAAAACTGTTTTTT. This translates into CASSLDEKLFF.

The V and J genes are TRBV10-3 and TRBJ2-7; 9 bases align to TRBD2. The CDR3 sequence is 14 residues long. Germline assignment: CDR1 ENHRY and CDR2 SYGVKD. J was trimmed by 0 bases and V by 6 bases; bases with no gene match: 3. This chain's CDR3 is CAISLAGLSYEQYF. CDR3 bases: TGTGCCATCAGCCTAGCGGGACTCTCCTACGAGCAGTACTTC.

CDR3 DNA: TGTGCCACCTCAGACAGTTCCTACGAGCAGTACTTC. This codes for CATSDSSYEQYF. The chain has TRBV27 and TRBJ2-7; TRBD1 might be the D (5 bases). Trimming cost V 10 bases and J 1 base, with 11 bases left between them. Per germline, CDR1 MNHEY and CDR2 SMNVEV (reference sequence). CDR3 length: 12 amino acids.

The V gene is TRBV10-3, the J gene TRBJ2-7; 7 bases are shared with TRBD1. Per germline, CDR1 ENHRY and CDR2 SYGVKD. The V gene end was trimmed by 10 bases and the J gene end by 6 bases; junction bases not matched to a gene: 6. The CDR3 is made up of 11 amino acids. The CDR3 DNA reads as TGTGCCACCCGGACAGGTAGCGAGCAGTACGTC. It encodes CATRTGSEQYV.

The chain links TRBV19 to TRBJ2-1; D is possibly TRBD2 (5 bases). Germline CDR1 and CDR2: LNHDA and SQIVND (reference sequence). V lost 5 bases and J 6 bases, leaving 8 bases between the germline ends. The CDR3 consists of 12 residues. The CDR3 reads CASSGLGNEQFF. DNA for the CDR3: TGTGCCAGTAGTGGACTGGGCAATGAGCAGTTCTTC. Drawing the rest from reference TRBV19 and TRBJ2-1, the complete variable domain is DGGITQSPKYLFRKEGQNVTLSCEQNLNHDAMYWYRQDPGQGLRLIYYSQIVNDFQKGDIAEGYSVSREKKESFPLTVTSAQKNPTAFYLCASSGLGNEQFFGPGTRLTVL.

V usage is TRBV6-1 and J usage is TRBJ1-6, with 10 bases lining up with TRBD1. The trim removed 3 bases at V and 7 bases at J, leaving 3 bases unmatched. Germline V gene data show CDR1 as MNHNS and CDR2 as SASEGT. The CDR3 contains 15 residues. The CDR3 DNA is TGTGCCAGCAGTGACGGGACAGGGGAAAATTCACCCCTCCACTTT. It encodes CASSDGTGENSPLHF.

V and J are TRBV6-6 and TRBJ1-1, with D maybe TRBD1 (5 bases). Trimming left V 4 bases short and J 1 base short, with 13 bases between. This CDR3 is built from 15 residues. In germline, CDR1 is MNHNY, CDR2 SVGAGI (reference sequence). For the CDR3, the DNA is TGTGCCAGCAGTTTATCGGGGCTCCCGAACACTGAAGCTTTCTTT. Translation: CASSLSGLPNTEAFF.